This TCR beta chain was captured by sequencing in a study of regulatory T cells in long-lasting Graves disease. Study-level information: Antithyroid drug use was under 3 months in newly diagnosed Graves' patients.

Germline CDR1 reads SGHVS; CDR2 reads FQNEAQ. The CDR3 covers 18 residues. The V end lost 1 base, the J end lost 0 bases, and 13 bases lay between the germline ends. Time point denoted: newly diagnosed GD, antithyroid drugs for less than 3 months. The TCR library was made from RNA that had been extracted from PBMCs in TRIzol. TCR beta libraries were built with iRepertoire HTBI primers and Arm-PCR of CDR3 regions. In the original processing: Taken together, the samples had 55 to 70 TRBV and more than 11 TRBJ segments identified. MiXCR, applied by TCRdb to the multiplex PCR reads, yields one record per CDR3 protein. TCRdb's processing, not the authors', yielded these V and J calls. This table has 540,000 or so distinct CDR3 sequences, around an eighth appearing once. This clonotype was observed at least ten times. These data also featured in a second study, about T cells in Graves' hyperthyroidism and ophthalmopathy. As reported in that work: First-round RT-PCR of the TCR CDR3 relied on the HTBI primer set. A model built on 13 V-J features separated ophthalmopathy from stable hyperthyroidism.

The chain couples TRBV7-8 to TRBJ1-6; D is possibly TRBD1 (6 bases). The sample was peripheral blood mononuclear cells (PBMCs), taken at new diagnosis, from a patient treated with antithyroid drugs. The receptor was isolated from a man aged 25-40 years with Graves disease. The CDR3 DNA reads as TGTGCCAGCAGCTTAGGGGGGGGCAGAGGCTCCTATAATTCACCCCTCCACTTT. Protein product: CASSLGGGRGSYNSPLHF.